The 27 T cell receptor beta chains below were found in one sample sequenced in a study of T cell repertoires in cytomegalovirus infection. Using its own MiXCR run on the reads, TCRdb lists one record per CDR3 protein. This sample has 160,000 or so distinct CDR3 sequences; 20% to 30% occur once, and the top ten carry 9.5% to 13%. Input material: PBMCs. These receptors were obtained from a human donor in good health (CMV status not recorded). Some clones in this sample may be carry-over from other donors' samples.

This clonotype appeared a few times. The chain joins TRBV2 to TRBJ2-1; 9 bases line up with TRBD2. The CDR3 covers 17 residues. Germline V gives CDR1 SNHLY, CDR2 FYNNEI. V lost 5 bases to trimming and J lost 4 bases; unmatched junction nucleotides: 12. As DNA, the CDR3 is TGTGCCAGCAGTTCCGGAGAGAGGCTAGCGGGATACAATGAGCAGTTCTTC. Translated: CASSSGERLAGYNEQFF.

The chain couples TRBV28 to TRBJ1-1; D might be TRBD1 (6 bases). Looked up from germline, CDR1 is MDHEN and CDR2 is SYDVKM. With 2 bases removed from V and 3 bases from J, the gap between germline ends came to 19 bases. The CDR3 spans 17 residues. The CDR3 is CASSLTVNTGADTEAFF. For the CDR3, the DNA is TGTGCCAGCAGTTTAACGGTGAACACGGGGGCGGACACTGAAGCTTTCTTT.

This clonotype has at least ten counts. This chain uses TRBV12-3 or TRBV12-4 with TRBJ2-3; 7 nucleotides match TRBD2. The CDR3 is made up of 15 amino acids. J lost 10 bases, V lost 2 bases, and 12 bases had no gene match. The DNA of the CDR3 is TGTGCCAGCAGTTTATACGGGGGAGGGCCCGTTGCGCAGTATTTT. Amino acid sequence: CASSLYGGGPVAQYF.

The V gene is TRBV10-3, the J gene TRBJ2-7, with 12 nucleotides matching TRBD2. Germline CDR1 ENHRY, CDR2 SYGVKD. This CDR3 is built from 16 residues. The V segment lost 3 bases and the J segment 4 bases; nucleotides outside the gene matches: 7. CDR3 in DNA: TGTGCCATCAGTGATACGACTAGCGGGAGAGAATACGAGCAGTACTTC. It specifies CAISDTTSGREYEQYF.

V is TRBV28 and J is TRBJ2-4, with 8 bases identical to TRBD1. There are 15 residues in the CDR3. CDR1 and CDR2 (germline): MDHEN, SYDVKM. Trimming removed 3 bases from V and 8 bases from J; junction bases left unmatched: 9. The CDR3 sequence: CASSFPRGQVDIQYF. The CDR3 coding sequence is TGTGCCAGCAGTTTCCCACGGGGACAGGTCGACATTCAGTACTTC.

The table lists this clonotype with a few counts. The chain employs TRBV20-1 and TRBJ2-7; D unclear. Germline V gene lookup returns CDR1 DFQATT and CDR2 SNEGSKA (reference sequence). The CDR3 loop spans 14 amino acids. Trimming left V 3 bases short and J 5 bases short, with 17 bases between. The CDR3 reads CSARDPVLPDEQYF. CDR3 nucleotides: TGCAGTGCTAGGGACCCCGTTCTTCCCGACGAGCAGTACTTC.

The chain recombines TRBV20-1 with TRBJ1-4; possibly TRBD1 for D (5 bases). The CDR3 runs to 13 residues. Trimming removed 5 bases at V and 7 bases at J, with 14 bases between. Germline V CDR1 and CDR2: DFQATT, SNEGSKA (reference sequence). The CDR3 coding sequence is TGCAGTGCTCCATATGGGGGGATTGAAAAACTGTTTTTT. Translating it yields CSAPYGGIEKLFF.

This clonotype was counted a single time. The CDR3 DNA sequence: TGTGCCAGTAGTAAACAGGGGGGAGACACTGAAGCTTTCTTT. Translated, it gives CASSKQGGDTEAFF. V gene TRBV19 combines with J gene TRBJ1-1, with 8 bases lining up with TRBD1. Germline V gene data show CDR1 as LNHDA and CDR2 as SQIVND (reference sequence). This CDR3 has 14 amino acids. With V trimmed by 4 bases and J by 3 bases, 4 bases remained unmatched.

The chain has TRBV7-2 and TRBJ1-5; D is unclear. The CDR3 consists of 15 residues. V shed 5 bases and J shed 4 bases, with 15 bases lying between them. Germline CDR1 reads SGHTA; CDR2 reads FQGNSA. CDR3 region: CASSAQGGRNQPQHF. The CDR3 DNA is TGTGCCAGCAGCGCCCAAGGAGGGAGGAATCAGCCCCAGCATTTT.

This clonotype was picked up many times. For the CDR3, the DNA is TGTGCCAGCAGTCCCCCAAGGCGCACTGAAGCTTTCTTT. This gives the protein CASSPPRRTEAFF. V and J are TRBV28 and TRBJ1-1; D is ambiguous. Per the germline V gene, CDR1 is MDHEN and CDR2 is SYDVKM. V was cut by 5 bases and J by 4 bases, with 11 bases left in between. This CDR3 is 13 amino acids long.

The table lists this clonotype with many counts. The rearrangement uses TRBV28 and TRBJ2-1, with TRBD2 matching 8 bases. After removal of 5 bases from V and 5 bases from J, the junction contained 8 bases not matched to a gene. The CDR3 extends over 15 amino acids. The germline CDR1 and CDR2 sequences are MDHEN and SYDVKM. The CDR3 is CASSTAGGVHNEQFF. Here the CDR3 DNA reads TGTGCCAGCAGTACCGCCGGGGGGGTTCACAATGAGCAGTTCTTC. The full variable domain, in which reference TRBV28 and TRBJ2-1 provide the parts outside the CDR3, is DVKVTQSSRYLVKRTGEKVFLECVQDMDHENMFWYRQDPGLGLRLIYFSYDVKMKEKGDIPEGYSVSREKKERFSLILESASTNQTSMYLCASSTAGGVHNEQFFGPGTRLTVL.

The V call is TRBV24-1, the J call TRBJ1-2; D unclear. The CDR3 is 13 residues long. V lost 7 bases and J 8 bases, leaving 16 bases between the germline ends. Germline loops: CDR1 KGHDR, CDR2 SFDVKD. For the CDR3, the DNA is TGTGCCACCAGCCCAGGCCCCATGGGGGGCTACACCTTC. This translates into CATSPGPMGGYTF.

This sequence joins TRBV2 and TRBJ2-2; 8 positions agree with TRBD1. CDR3 length: 15 residues. V shed 6 bases and J 7 bases; nucleotides not matched to a gene: 10. Germline V gene lookup returns CDR1 SNHLY and CDR2 FYNNEI. The DNA of the CDR3 is TGTGCCAGCAGAGGGCCCCAGGGGGCCGTCGGGGAGCTGTTTTTT. Encoded protein: CASRGPQGAVGELFF.

In its sample, this clonotype was seen a few times. The chain couples TRBV28 to TRBJ1-3, with unresolved D. Germline CDR1 and CDR2: MDHEN and SYDVKM. The CDR3 totals 15 residues. The V end was cut by 6 bases, the J end by 1 base, with 13 bases between. The CDR3 nucleotides are TGTGCCAGCAGGCGCGCATCCCTTTCTGGAAACACCATATATTTT. Its translation: CASRRASLSGNTIYF.

This clonotype has only a few counts. CDR3 protein: CASSPMGSYNSPLHF. The DNA of the CDR3 is TGTGCCAGCAGCCCAATGGGGTCCTATAATTCACCCCTCCACTTT. The J gene is TRBJ1-6, the V gene TRBV28; D is uncertain. The CDR3 has 15 amino acids. Trimming pared 6 bases from V and 1 base from J, leaving 10 bases between. In germline, CDR1 is MDHEN, CDR2 SYDVKM.

The J gene is TRBJ2-1, the V gene TRBV14; D is unclear. CDR3 size: 12 residues. Per germline, CDR1 SGHDN and CDR2 FVKESK. V was pared by 4 bases and J by 3 bases, with 4 bases between. CDR3 residues: CASSPYYNEQFF. As DNA, the CDR3 is TGTGCCAGCAGCCCGTACTACAATGAGCAGTTCTTC.

This clonotype occurred a few times. The chain is built from TRBV2 and TRBJ2-1, with a possible D match to TRBD2 (6 bases). CDR1 is SNHLY, CDR2 FYNNEI, per germline. Trimming stripped 6 bases from V and 6 bases from J, with 18 bases between. The CDR3 covers 15 residues. The CDR3 reads CASSSPAGFGNEQFF. The DNA of the CDR3 is TGTGCCAGCAGCTCACCGGCGGGGTTCGGCAATGAGCAGTTCTTC.

The table lists this clonotype with a few counts. This sequence joins TRBV28 and TRBJ2-7, with 7 bases matching TRBD2. The CDR3 extends over 18 amino acids. CDR1 is MDHEN, CDR2 SYDVKM, per germline. With 0 bases clipped from V and 3 bases from J, the junction kept 14 bases outside the gene matches. Written as DNA, the CDR3 is TGTGCCAGCAGTTTATGGCGCGGTACGGGCGGGAGAGGCTACGAGCAGTACTTC. Translating it yields CASSLWRGTGGRGYEQYF. The variable domain in full, with the rest retrieved from reference TRBV28 and TRBJ2-7, is DVKVTQSSRYLVKRTGEKVFLECVQDMDHENMFWYRQDPGLGLRLIYFSYDVKMKEKGDIPEGYSVSREKKERFSLILESASTNQTSMYLCASSLWRGTGGRGYEQYFGPGTRLTVT.

Ten or more counts support this clonotype. The CDR3 spells CASSLAPRDRGRDSDGYTF. CDR3 nucleotides: TGTGCCAGCAGCTTAGCGCCCCGAGACAGGGGGCGAGATTCGGATGGCTACACCTTC. This sequence joins TRBV7-9 and TRBJ1-2, with 10 bases that match TRBD1. Unmatched junction bases numbered 16, after V lost 0 bases and J lost 6 bases. The CDR3 contains 19 residues. The germline gives CDR1 SEHNR, CDR2 FQNEAQ (reference sequence).

J is TRBJ1-3 and V is TRBV10-3, with D uncertain. CDR3 length equals 16 residues. The germline V gene encodes CDR1 ENHRY and CDR2 SYGVKD. Between the trimmed V and J ends, which lost 5 bases and 3 bases, there was a span of 17 bases. The CDR3 is CAISPVGALSGNTIYF. The CDR3 DNA is TGTGCCATCAGTCCGGTCGGTGCTCTCAGTGGAAACACCATATATTTT.

The gene calls are TRBV5-1 and TRBJ2-1; D is perhaps TRBD1 or TRBD2 (6 bases each). Germline-derived CDR1 and CDR2 are SGHRS and YFSETQ. V was clipped by 0 bases and J by 7 bases, with 8 bases between them. The CDR3 covers 13 residues. The CDR3 protein is CASSLEGGNEQFF. The CDR3 DNA follows: TGCGCCAGCAGCTTGGAGGGGGGAAATGAGCAGTTCTTC. The whole variable domain, remainder taken from reference TRBV5-1 and TRBJ2-1, is KAGVTQTPRYLIKTRGQQVTLSCSPISGHRSVSWYQQTPGQGLQFLFEYFSETQRNKGNFPGRFSGRQFSNSRSEMNVSTLELGDSALYLCASSLEGGNEQFFGPGTRLTVL.

This clonotype was seen a handful of times. This chain joins TRBV28 and TRBJ2-1, with D possibly being TRBD1 (7 bases). Germline CDR1 and CDR2: MDHEN and SYDVKM. V was cut by 8 bases and J by 0 bases, with 14 bases left in between. This CDR3 has 15 residues. CDR3 sequence: CASVEGARSYNEQFF. CDR3 DNA: TGTGCCAGCGTGGAGGGGGCTCGCTCCTACAATGAGCAGTTCTTC.

In this sample, this clonotype turned up many times. The chain links TRBV7-9 to TRBJ1-2; maybe TRBD1 (6 bases). V lost 6 bases and J 7 bases, leaving 18 bases between the germline ends. Germline loops: CDR1 SEHNR, CDR2 FQNEAQ (reference sequence). There are 14 residues in the CDR3. The DNA of the CDR3 is TGTGCCAGCAGGCCGAATACAGGGCAAGGTGGCTACACCTTC. It translates to CASRPNTGQGGYTF.

In this sample, this clonotype turned up a few times. The chain couples TRBV7-2 to TRBJ2-7, with TRBD1 matching 11 bases. The CDR3 extends over 16 amino acids. CDR1 is SGHTA and CDR2 is FQGNSA in the germline V gene. Germline trimming cut 5 bases from V and 4 bases from J; bases unmatched to any gene: 10. The CDR3 bases are TGTGCCAGCAGCCCCCAGTGGGGGACAGGGGGGTACGAGCAGTACTTC. Translated: CASSPQWGTGGYEQYF.

This chain joins TRBV29-1 and TRBJ2-5; the D gene is possibly TRBD1 (8 bases). CDR1 and CDR2 (germline): SQVTM, ANQGSEA. V was trimmed by 4 bases and J by 5 bases, leaving 23 bases between them. CDR3 length: 16 amino acids. The CDR3 spells CSVGGGQVGDRETQYF. In nucleotides, the CDR3 is TGCAGCGTTGGGGGGGGACAGGTTGGGGACCGGGAGACCCAGTACTTC. The complete variable domain, with remaining parts taken from reference TRBV29-1 and TRBJ2-5, reads SAVISQKPSRDICQRGTSLTIQCQVDSQVTMMFWYRQQPGQSLTLIATANQGSEATYESGFVIDKFPISRPNLTFSTLTVSNMSPEDSSIYLCSVGGGQVGDRETQYFGPGTRLLVL.

This clonotype came up a few times. The V gene is TRBV2, the J gene TRBJ1-2; TRBD1 agrees at 8 bases. With 6 bases clipped from V and 6 bases from J, the junction kept 6 bases outside the gene matches. CDR3 size: 13 residues. The germline V gene encodes CDR1 SNHLY and CDR2 FYNNEI. The chain's CDR3 is CASSGQGVHGYTF. CDR3 sequence (DNA): TGTGCCAGCAGCGGACAGGGTGTGCATGGCTACACCTTC.

This clonotype was counted between two and nine times. The J gene is TRBJ2-3, the V gene TRBV6-1, with 9 bases matching TRBD2. Germline V gene sequence: CDR1 MNHNS, CDR2 SASEGT. This CDR3 is 14 amino acids long. V gave up 6 bases and J gave up 5 bases; unmatched junction bases: 6. Here the CDR3 DNA reads TGTGCCAGCAGCCCGCGGGGGGGTGAAGATACGCAGTATTTT. This translates into CASSPRGGEDTQYF.